Many counts were recorded for the clone carrying this TCR beta chain. TCR alpha and TCR beta cDNA libraries carrying sample barcodes and UMIs were produced by 5'RACE using constant-segment primers. TCRdb itself ran the 5' RACE reads through MiXCR, one entry per CDR3 protein. This repertoire shows 400,000 to 500,000 distinct CDR3 sequences, about a sixth found once; its top ten account for 20% to 25%. This record comes from a study of T-cell memory formation after mild COVID-19. The germline V gene encodes CDR1 WSHSY and CDR2 SAAADI. V lost 3 bases and J lost 6, with 6 bases in between. This CDR3 contains 11 residues.

The sequencing sample was made of PBMCs or a T cell subset sorted from them (not recorded which). V and J are TRBV10-2 and TRBJ2-7; D unclear. This receptor was identified in a man between 18 and 35 years old who had mild COVID-19 (a few samples of this study predate the infection). Cell type and time point are not known. For the CDR3, the DNA is TGCGCCAGCAGTGAAGGTAGCGAGCAGTACGTC. Encoded protein: CASSEGSEQYV.